The 21 T cell receptor beta chains below come from one sample, sequenced in a study of blood T cells in healthy people across ages. Alongside a J-beta primer mix, a sample-barcoded 5' primer served in a second PCR lasting about 7 to 11 cycles. TCRdb used MiXCR to reprocess the 5' RACE reads, holding one entry per CDR3 protein. Of some 1,000,000 distinct CDR3 sequences detected, 25% appear once; the ten largest clones hold about 0.8%. A further study also used this sample, focusing on T cells of mothers and their children.

The sample comprised blood. These receptors all come from a girl aged 2-10 years in good health.

The chain is built from TRBV29-1 and TRBJ2-2, with D perhaps matching TRBD1 or TRBD2 (5 bases each). The CDR3 contains 12 residues. Germline loops: CDR1 SQVTM, CDR2 ANQGSEA. CDR3 sequence reads: CSYSGGTGELFF. In DNA form, the CDR3 reads TGCAGTTATTCTGGGGGTACCGGGGAGCTGTTTTTT.

The J gene is TRBJ1-4, the V gene TRBV28, with 7 nucleotides matching TRBD1. Germline CDR1 MDHEN, CDR2 SYDVKM. V was clipped by 5 bases and J by 5 bases; unmatched bases: 8. This CDR3 contains 15 residues. CDR3 DNA sequence: TGTGCCAGCAGTCCACCGGACAGGCCGAATGAAAAACTGTTTTTT. Translated, it gives CASSPPDRPNEKLFF.

This clonotype showed up just a few times. The rearrangement uses TRBV12-3 or TRBV12-4 and TRBJ2-5; 8 positions match TRBD2. The V and J ends lost 4 bases and 4 bases, in that order; junction bases with no gene match: 11. The length of the CDR3 is 16 residues. The CDR3: CASSSSAGGGAETQYF. CDR3 DNA sequence: TGTGCCAGCAGTTCCTCCGCGGGAGGAGGGGCAGAGACCCAGTACTTC.

In DNA, the CDR3 is TGTGCCACCAGCAGAGATCGGGGGTACAATTCACCCCTCCACTTT. Translation gives CATSRDRGYNSPLHF. The chain combines TRBV15 with TRBJ1-6, with a possible D match to TRBD1 (5 bases). Germline V gene lookup returns CDR1 LNHNV and CDR2 YYDKDF (reference sequence). Trimming shortened V by 0 bases and J by 7 bases, and 10 bases separated the two germline ends. This CDR3 comprises 15 residues. Looking up the rest from reference TRBV15 and TRBJ1-6 gives the full variable domain: DAMVIQNPRYQVTQFGKPVTLSCSQTLNHNVMYWYQQKSSQAPKLLFHYYDKDFNNEADTPDNFQSRRPNTSFCFLDIRSPGLGDTAMYLCATSRDRGYNSPLHFGNGTRLTVT.

V usage is TRBV5-1 and J usage is TRBJ2-7; 9 bases align to TRBD1. Germline CDR1 reads SGHRS; CDR2 reads YFSETQ. With 0 bases clipped from V and 4 bases from J, the junction kept 8 bases outside the gene matches. This CDR3 region has 16 residues. The CDR3 DNA follows: TGCGCCAGCAGCTTGGCTGCCGGGACAGGGCTTTACGAGCAGTACTTC. Residues: CASSLAAGTGLYEQYF.

This clonotype was counted between two and nine times. This chain connects TRBV7-9 to TRBJ2-1; 7 bases are a match to TRBD2. From germline, CDR1 is SEHNR and CDR2 FQNEAQ (reference sequence). V was pared by 8 bases and J by 6 bases, with 4 bases of the junction left unmatched. This CDR3 contains 12 residues. The CDR3 loop is CASGTSVNEQFF. CDR3 sequence (DNA): TGTGCCAGCGGAACTAGCGTCAATGAGCAGTTCTTC.

V is TRBV5-1 and J is TRBJ2-3; D is possibly TRBD1 or TRBD2 (6 bases each). The CDR3 extends over 15 amino acids. Looked up from germline, CDR1 is SGHRS and CDR2 is YFSETQ. The V end was cut by 0 bases, the J end by 9 bases, with 17 bases between. This CDR3 reads CASSLVQGGGNTQYF. In nucleotides, the CDR3 is TGCGCCAGCAGCTTGGTACAGGGAGGCGGCAACACGCAGTATTTT.

This clonotype was counted between two and nine times. V gene TRBV3-1 combines with J gene TRBJ2-5; D call uncertain. Gene TRBJ2-7 matches the end of the DNA better, so the J call may be wrong. The CDR3 sequence is 11 residues long. Germline CDR1 is LGHDT and CDR2 is YNNKEL (reference sequence). The CDR3 sequence: CASSARSEQYF. As DNA, the CDR3 is TGTGCCAGCAGCGCGAGATCCGAGCAGTACTTC.

V gene TRBV12-5 combines with J gene TRBJ1-2; no reliable D call. This CDR3 has 14 residues. Trimming took 4 bases from V and 3 from J, leaving 12 bases between them. Germline V gene data show CDR1 as LGHNT and CDR2 as FRNRAP. CDR3: CASGWRPGDYGYTF. The CDR3 region has the DNA TGTGCTAGTGGTTGGCGGCCGGGAGACTATGGCTACACCTTC.

Concerning this clonotype itself: The junction differs from germline at one of its ends, possibly a read error. J is TRBJ1-1 and V is TRBV12-3 or TRBV12-4; D is undetermined. The CDR3 has 13 residues. In DNA form, the CDR3 reads TGTGTCAGCAGTTTTAAGGGGAACACTGAAGCTTTCTTT. It encodes CVSSFKGNTEAFF.

This clonotype showed up just a few times. The CDR3 region has the DNA TGCAGTGCTGTACAGGGGGCCGAAGAGACCCAGTACTTC. This sequence encodes CSAVQGAEETQYF. The rearrangement links TRBV20-1 to TRBJ2-5; 9 bases are a match to TRBD1. Germline V gene lookup returns CDR1 DFQATT and CDR2 SNEGSKA (reference sequence). This CDR3 contains 13 residues. V lost 5 bases to trimming and J lost 3 bases; unmatched junction nucleotides: 4.

This clonotype appeared a few times. The chain recombines TRBV5-1 with TRBJ2-5; 7 nucleotides match TRBD1. TRBJ2-1 explains the end of the DNA better; the J call may be wrong. This CDR3 contains 17 residues. Germline loops: CDR1 SGHRS, CDR2 YFSETQ. CDR3 nucleotide sequence: TGCGCCAGCAGCTTGGGAGACAGGGCCATTCCCTTGGATGAGCAGTTCTTC. Translated, it gives CASSLGDRAIPLDEQFF.

A few counts support this clonotype. This chain's CDR3 is CASSVDGGALKNIQYF. CDR3 sequence (DNA): TGTGCCAGCAGCGTAGATGGAGGGGCCCTCAAAAACATTCAGTACTTC. V gene TRBV9 combines with J gene TRBJ2-4, with D tentatively TRBD2 (6 bases). CDR3 length: 16 residues. The ends were cut back, 0 bases at V and 3 bases at J, with 13 bases in the middle. Germline V gives CDR1 SGDLS, CDR2 YYNGEE.

This chain uses TRBV12-3 or TRBV12-4 with TRBJ2-6; D could derive from TRBD1 or TRBD2 (7 bases each). The CDR3 totals 17 residues. V shed 6 bases and J shed 3 bases, with 18 bases lying between them. CDR3 loop: CASSGGTDVFGANVLTF. DNA of the CDR3: TGTGCCAGCAGCGGGGGGACAGACGTGTTTGGGGCCAACGTCCTGACTTTC.

This clonotype turned up a few times. The chain uses TRBV29-1 and TRBJ2-5; D might be TRBD1 (5 bases). The germline V gene has CDR1 SQVTM and CDR2 ANQGSEA. The CDR3 is 16 amino acids. V was trimmed by 1 base and J by 1 base, leaving 16 bases between them. CDR3 DNA sequence: TGCAGCGTTGAAGGTGCCTCTCTCAGGGTCCAAGAGACCCAGTACTTC. Amino acids: CSVEGASLRVQETQYF.

This clonotype was picked up a small number of times. This chain joins TRBV7-3 and TRBJ2-7; D is tentatively TRBD1 or TRBD2 (6 bases each). Germline-derived CDR1 and CDR2 are SGHTA and FQGTGA. The CDR3 totals 16 residues. V lost 3 bases, J lost 2 bases, and 17 bases lay in between. CDR3 in amino acids: CASSLIGGTGTYEQYF. CDR3 DNA sequence: TGTGCCAGCAGCTTGATAGGGGGGACCGGGACCTACGAGCAGTACTTC.

The chain is built from TRBV4-1 and TRBJ1-1, with TRBD1 identical over 7 bases. The length of the CDR3 is 17 residues. The V gene end was trimmed by 2 bases and the J gene end by 0 bases; junction bases not matched to a gene: 9. Per germline, CDR1 MGHRA and CDR2 YSYEKL. CDR3 sequence reads: CASSQPPGTVLNTEAFF. The CDR3 nucleotides are TGCGCCAGCAGCCAACCACCCGGGACAGTACTGAACACTGAAGCTTTCTTT.

This clonotype has a handful of counts. One end of the junction is discordant with germline, which a read error may explain. This sequence joins TRBV7-2 and TRBJ2-7, with 8 bases matching TRBD2. From germline, CDR1 is SGHTA and CDR2 FQGNSA. CDR3 length: 15 residues. The CDR3 DNA reads TGTGCCAGCAGCTTAGGTTTAGCGGGAACCTACGAGCAGTGCTTC. Protein product: CASSLGLAGTYEQCF.

This chain links TRBV28 with TRBJ2-7, with TRBD2 identical over 10 bases. V dropped 3 bases and J dropped 7; count of bases not matched to a gene: 21. The CDR3 has 19 residues. Germline CDR1 and CDR2: MDHEN and SYDVKM. CDR3 amino acids: CASSFALTGLAETSWEQYF. The CDR3 region has the DNA TGTGCCAGCAGTTTCGCCCTCACCGGACTAGCGGAGACCTCTTGGGAGCAGTACTTC.

The chain joins TRBV9 to TRBJ2-5, with 7 bases that match TRBD1. CDR1 is SGDLS, CDR2 YYNGEE, per germline. Trimming took 4 bases from V and 4 from J; bases not matched to a gene: 4. The CDR3 runs to 13 residues. The CDR3 DNA reads as TGTGCCAGCAGCACTGGACAGGCAGAGACCCAGTACTTC. This encodes CASSTGQAETQYF.

The chain recombines TRBV29-1 with TRBJ2-7; D is perhaps TRBD2 (6 bases). In germline, CDR1 is SQVTM, CDR2 ANQGSEA. The length of the CDR3 is 15 residues. Trimming cost V 4 bases and J 3 bases, with 19 bases left between them. CDR3 DNA: TGCAGCGTTGGCATGCTCCGGGACTCTTACTACGAGCAGTACTTC. Its protein is CSVGMLRDSYYEQYF.